Reported below is one T cell receptor (beta chain). The antigen is not known. The record originates from a study of CD8 T cells in ankylosing spondylitis. J gave up 3 bases and V 6 bases, and 5 bases lay outside the gene matches. CDR3 length: 14 amino acids. Germline CDR1 is SNHLY and CDR2 is FYNNEI. TCRdb itself ran the 5' RACE reads through MiXCR, one entry per CDR3 protein. The sample comprises around 53,000 distinct CDR3 sequences, 7.4% of which are singletons, and about 8.5% rests with the top ten. Study conclusions and caveats: In ankylosing spondylitis blood, a motif of seven to nine highly homologous TCR beta variants appeared characteristic.

The material sequenced was blood, either unsorted or a sorted T cell fraction (not recorded which). This sequence joins TRBV2 and TRBJ1-3; 7 bases agree with TRBD1. The receptor was isolated from a female donor with ankylosing spondylitis or in good health (not recorded which). The CDR3 DNA is TGTGCCAGCAGGAAGGGGGCGGATGGAAACACCATATATTTT. This translates into CASRKGADGNTIYF.